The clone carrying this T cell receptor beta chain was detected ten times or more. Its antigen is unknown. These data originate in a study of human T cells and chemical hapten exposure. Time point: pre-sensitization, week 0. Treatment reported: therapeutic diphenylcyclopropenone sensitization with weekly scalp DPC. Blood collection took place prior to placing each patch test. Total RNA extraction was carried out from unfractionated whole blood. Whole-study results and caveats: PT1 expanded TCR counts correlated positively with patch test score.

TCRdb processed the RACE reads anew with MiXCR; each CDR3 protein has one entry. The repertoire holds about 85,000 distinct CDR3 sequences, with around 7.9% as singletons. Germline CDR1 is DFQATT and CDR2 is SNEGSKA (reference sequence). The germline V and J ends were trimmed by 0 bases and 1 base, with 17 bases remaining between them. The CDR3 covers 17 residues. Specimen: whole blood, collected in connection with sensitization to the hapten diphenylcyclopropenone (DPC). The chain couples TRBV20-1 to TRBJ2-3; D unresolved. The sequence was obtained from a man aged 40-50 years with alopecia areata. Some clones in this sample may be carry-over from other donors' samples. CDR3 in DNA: TGCAGTGCTAGAGATCTTCTTGGCACCCGGGGCACAGATACGCAGTATTTT. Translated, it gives CSARDLLGTRGTDTQYF.